This T cell receptor beta chain was identified during a study of neurological immune-mediated disorders. Study-level points and caveats: While HTLV-1-associated myelopathy showed the greatest TCR clonal expansion, multiple sclerosis showed the least, falling below healthy controls. TCR-beta repertoires seemed private in all groups, with no expanded CDR3 amino acid sequences shared.

Comments on this clonotype: Its target is unknown.

Germline values: CDR1 MDHEN, CDR2 SYDVKM. With 9 bases removed from V and 7 bases from J, the gap between germline ends came to 12 bases. CDR3 size: 11 residues. Synthesis of cDNA used 5'RACE (with 10-nucleotide random UMIs). From the 5' RACE reads, TCRdb called clonotypes with MiXCR, one entry per CDR3 protein. Of roughly 50,000 distinct CDR3 sequences detected, approximately 11% appear once; the ten largest clones hold around 8.8%. Time point given: longitudinal time-point 3. Sequenced material: PBMCs. V and J are TRBV28 and TRBJ1-2; TRBD1 is a possible D gene (6 bases). The receptor's source is a male donor with HTLV-1-associated myelopathy (HAM/TSP). This CDR3 reads CASGRGSGYTF. The CDR3 nucleotides are TGTGCCAGTGGCAGGGGAAGTGGCTACACCTTC.